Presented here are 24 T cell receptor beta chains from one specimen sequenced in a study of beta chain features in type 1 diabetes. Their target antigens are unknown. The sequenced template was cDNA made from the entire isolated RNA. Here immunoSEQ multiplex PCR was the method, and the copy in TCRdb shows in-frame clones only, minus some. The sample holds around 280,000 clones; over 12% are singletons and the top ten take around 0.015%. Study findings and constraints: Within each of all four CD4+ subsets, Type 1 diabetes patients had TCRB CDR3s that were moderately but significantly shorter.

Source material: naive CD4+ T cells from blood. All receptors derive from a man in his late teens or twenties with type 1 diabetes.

CDR3 residues: CASSLPARGGAEAFF. CDR3 sequence (DNA): TGTGCCAGCAGTTTGCCGGCCCGGGGGGGCGCTGAAGCTTTCTTT. The chain joins TRBV28 to TRBJ1-1; TRBD1 is a possible D gene (6 bases). Germline-derived CDR1 and CDR2 are MDHEN and SYDVKM. Trimming shortened V by 3 bases and J by 6 bases, and 17 bases separated the two germline ends. The CDR3 totals 15 residues.

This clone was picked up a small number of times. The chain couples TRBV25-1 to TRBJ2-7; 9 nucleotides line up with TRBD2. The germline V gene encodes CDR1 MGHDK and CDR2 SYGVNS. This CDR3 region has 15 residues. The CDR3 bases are TGTGCGAGCCCCCCGGCGGGAGGGCCCCAATGCGAGCAGTACTTC. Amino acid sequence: CASPPAGGPQCEQYF.

Here the CDR3 reads CASSPTGLDGGYEQYF. The CDR3 coding sequence is TGTGCCAGCAGCCCAACGGGACTAGATGGAGGCTACGAGCAGTACTTC. This chain links TRBV4-2 with TRBJ2-7; 8 bases line up with TRBD2. V was pared by 4 bases and J by 3 bases, with 11 bases of the junction left unmatched. Germline V CDR1 and CDR2: LGHNA, YNFKEQ. There are 16 residues in the CDR3.

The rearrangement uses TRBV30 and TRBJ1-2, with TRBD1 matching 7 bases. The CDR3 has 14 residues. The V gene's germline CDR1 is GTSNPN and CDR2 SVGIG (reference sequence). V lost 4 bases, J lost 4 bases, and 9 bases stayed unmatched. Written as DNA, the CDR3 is TGTGCCTGGACCAGGGACAGCCGAGTCTATGGCTACACCTTC. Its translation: CAWTRDSRVYGYTF.

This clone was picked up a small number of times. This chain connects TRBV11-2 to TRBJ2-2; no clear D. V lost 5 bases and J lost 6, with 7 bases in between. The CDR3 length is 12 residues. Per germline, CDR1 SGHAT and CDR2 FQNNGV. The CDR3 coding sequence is TGTGCCAGCAGCCCAGGCTCCGGGGAGCTGTTTTTT. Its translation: CASSPGSGELFF.

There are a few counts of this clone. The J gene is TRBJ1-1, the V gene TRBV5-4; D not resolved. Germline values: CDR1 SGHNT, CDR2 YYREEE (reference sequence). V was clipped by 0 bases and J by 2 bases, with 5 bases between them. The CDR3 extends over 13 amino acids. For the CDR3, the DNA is TGTGCCAGCAGCTTGGGGACTAACACTGAAGCTTTCTTT. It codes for CASSLGTNTEAFF. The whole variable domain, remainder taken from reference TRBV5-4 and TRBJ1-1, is ETGVTQSPTHLIKTRGQQVTLRCSSQSGHNTVSWYQQALGQGPQFIFQYYREEENGRGNFPPRFSGLQFPNYSSELNVNALELDDSALYLCASSLGTNTEAFFGQGTRLTVV.

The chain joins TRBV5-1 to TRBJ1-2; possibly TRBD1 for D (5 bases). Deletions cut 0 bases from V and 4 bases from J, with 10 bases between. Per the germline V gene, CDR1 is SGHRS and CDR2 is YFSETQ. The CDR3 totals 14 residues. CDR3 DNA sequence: TGCGCCAGCAGCTTGGATCCGGGGGGCTATGGCTACACCTTC. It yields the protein CASSLDPGGYGYTF.

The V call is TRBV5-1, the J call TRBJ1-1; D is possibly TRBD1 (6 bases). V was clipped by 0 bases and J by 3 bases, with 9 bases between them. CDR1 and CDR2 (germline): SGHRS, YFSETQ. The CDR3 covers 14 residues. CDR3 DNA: TGCGCCAGCAGCTTGGTACAGGGAGACACTGAAGCTTTCTTT. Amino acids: CASSLVQGDTEAFF.

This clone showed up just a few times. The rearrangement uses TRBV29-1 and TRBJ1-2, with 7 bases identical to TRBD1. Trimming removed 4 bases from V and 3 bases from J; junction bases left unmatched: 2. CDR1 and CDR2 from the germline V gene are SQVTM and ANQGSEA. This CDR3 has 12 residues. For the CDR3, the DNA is TGCAGCGTTGGACAGGGACACTATGGCTACACCTTC. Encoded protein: CSVGQGHYGYTF.

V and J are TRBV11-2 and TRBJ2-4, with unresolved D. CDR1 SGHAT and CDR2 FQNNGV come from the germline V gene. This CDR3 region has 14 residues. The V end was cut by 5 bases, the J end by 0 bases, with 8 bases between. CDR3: CASSRHLAKNIQYF. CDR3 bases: TGTGCCAGCAGCCGACATCTAGCCAAAAACATTCAGTACTTC.

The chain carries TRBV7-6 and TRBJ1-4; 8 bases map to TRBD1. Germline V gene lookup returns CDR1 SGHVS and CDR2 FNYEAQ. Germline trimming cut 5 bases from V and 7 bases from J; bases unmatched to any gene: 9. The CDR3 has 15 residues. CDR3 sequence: CASSPRTGLAEKLFF. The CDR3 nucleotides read TGTGCCAGCAGCCCACGGACAGGGTTGGCTGAAAAACTGTTTTTT.

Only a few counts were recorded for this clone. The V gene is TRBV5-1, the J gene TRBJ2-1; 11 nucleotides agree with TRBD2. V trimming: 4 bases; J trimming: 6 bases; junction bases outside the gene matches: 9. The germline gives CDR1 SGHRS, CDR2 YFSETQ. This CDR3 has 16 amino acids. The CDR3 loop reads CASSALTSGSSNEQFF. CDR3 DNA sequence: TGCGCCAGCAGCGCCCTTACTAGCGGGAGTTCCAATGAGCAGTTCTTC.

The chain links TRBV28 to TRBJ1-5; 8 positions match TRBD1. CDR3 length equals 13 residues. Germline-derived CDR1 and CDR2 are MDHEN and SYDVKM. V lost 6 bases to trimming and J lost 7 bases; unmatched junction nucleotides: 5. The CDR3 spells CASRKQGVQPQHF. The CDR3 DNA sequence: TGTGCCAGCAGGAAACAGGGGGTCCAGCCCCAGCATTTT. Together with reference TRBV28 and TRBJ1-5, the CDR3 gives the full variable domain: DVKVTQSSRYLVKRTGEKVFLECVQDMDHENMFWYRQDPGLGLRLIYFSYDVKMKEKGDIPEGYSVSREKKERFSLILESASTNQTSMYLCASRKQGVQPQHFGDGTRLSIL.

The CDR3 here is CASRAGQERSPLHF. CDR3 coding DNA: TGTGCCAGTAGGGCAGGACAAGAGAGATCACCCCTCCACTTT. The chain has TRBV19 and TRBJ1-6; maybe TRBD1 (5 bases). The CDR3 length is 14 residues. The germline V gene has CDR1 LNHDA and CDR2 SQIVND (reference sequence). V shed 6 bases and J shed 10 bases, with 16 bases lying between them.

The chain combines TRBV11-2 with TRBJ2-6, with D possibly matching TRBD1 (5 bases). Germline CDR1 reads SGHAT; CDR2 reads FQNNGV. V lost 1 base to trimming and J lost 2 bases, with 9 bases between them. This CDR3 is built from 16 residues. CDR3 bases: TGTGCCAGCAGCTTAGGACAGCCCGCTGGGGCCAACGTCCTGACTTTC. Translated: CASSLGQPAGANVLTF.

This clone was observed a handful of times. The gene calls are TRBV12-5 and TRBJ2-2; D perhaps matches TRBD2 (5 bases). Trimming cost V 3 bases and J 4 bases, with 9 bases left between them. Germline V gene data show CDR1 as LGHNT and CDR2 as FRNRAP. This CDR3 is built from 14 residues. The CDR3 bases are TGTGCTAGTGGTTTCGGGGATGTCACCGGGGAGCTGTTTTTT. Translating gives CASGFGDVTGELFF. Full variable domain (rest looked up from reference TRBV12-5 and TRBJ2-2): DARVTQTPRHKVTEMGQEVTMRCQPILGHNTVFWYRQTMMQGLELLAYFRNRAPLDDSGMPKDRFSAEMPDATLATLKIQPSEPRDSAVYFCASGFGDVTGELFFGEGSRLTVL.

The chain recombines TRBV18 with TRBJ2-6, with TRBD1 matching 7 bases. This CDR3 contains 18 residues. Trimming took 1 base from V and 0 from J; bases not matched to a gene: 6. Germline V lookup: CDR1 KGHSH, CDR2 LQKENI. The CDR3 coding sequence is TGTGCCAGCTCACCACAGGGACAGCTAAGCTCTGGGGCCAACGTCCTGACTTTC. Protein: CASSPQGQLSSGANVLTF.

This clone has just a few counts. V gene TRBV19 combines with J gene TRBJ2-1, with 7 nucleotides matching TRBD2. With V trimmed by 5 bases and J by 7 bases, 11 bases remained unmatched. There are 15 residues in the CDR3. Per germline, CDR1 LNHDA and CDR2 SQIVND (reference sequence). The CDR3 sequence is CASSWGGPYMNEQFF. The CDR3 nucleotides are TGTGCCAGTAGTTGGGGAGGGCCATATATGAATGAGCAGTTCTTC.

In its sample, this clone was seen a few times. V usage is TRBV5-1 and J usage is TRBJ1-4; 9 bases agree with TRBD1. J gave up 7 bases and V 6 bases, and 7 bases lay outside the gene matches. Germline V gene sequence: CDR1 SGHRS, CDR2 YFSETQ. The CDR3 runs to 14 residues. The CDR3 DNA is TGCGCCAGCAACCTACAGGGGGCTGGTGAAAAACTGTTTTTT. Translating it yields CASNLQGAGEKLFF.

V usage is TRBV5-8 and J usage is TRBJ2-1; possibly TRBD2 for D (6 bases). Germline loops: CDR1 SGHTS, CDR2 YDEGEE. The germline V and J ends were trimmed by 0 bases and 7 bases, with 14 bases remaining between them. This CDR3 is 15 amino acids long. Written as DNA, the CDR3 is TGTGCCAGCAGCTTGGGGCTAGCGTTGGAGAATGAGCAGTTCTTC. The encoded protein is CASSLGLALENEQFF. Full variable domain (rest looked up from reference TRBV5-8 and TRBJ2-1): EAGVTQSPTHLIKTRGQQATLRCSPISGHTSVYWYQQALGLGLQFLLWYDEGEERNRGNFPPRFSGRQFPNYSSELNVNALELEDSALYLCASSLGLALENEQFFGPGTRLTVL.

CDR3 DNA sequence: TGTGCCAGCAGCATAACGGACAGTTACACAGATACGCAGTATTTT. This translates into CASSITDSYTDTQYF. The chain employs TRBV11-2 and TRBJ2-3, with TRBD1 as a possible D gene (6 bases). The CDR3 consists of 15 residues. The germline V gene has CDR1 SGHAT and CDR2 FQNNGV. Trimming pared 5 bases from V and 2 bases from J, leaving 14 bases between.

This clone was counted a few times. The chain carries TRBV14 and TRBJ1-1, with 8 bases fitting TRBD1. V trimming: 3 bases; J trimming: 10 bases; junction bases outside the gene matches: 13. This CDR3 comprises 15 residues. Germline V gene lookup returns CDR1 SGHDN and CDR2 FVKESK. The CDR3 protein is CASSQVPDRVGGAFF. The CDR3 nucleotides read TGTGCCAGCAGCCAGGTCCCGGACAGGGTCGGAGGAGCTTTCTTT.

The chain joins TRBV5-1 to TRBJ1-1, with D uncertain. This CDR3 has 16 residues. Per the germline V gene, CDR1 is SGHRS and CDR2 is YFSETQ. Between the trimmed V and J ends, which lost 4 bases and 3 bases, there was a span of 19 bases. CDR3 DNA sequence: TGCGCCAGCAGCCGATCCCTGGGCCAGTTCGACACTGAAGCTTTCTTT. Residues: CASSRSLGQFDTEAFF.

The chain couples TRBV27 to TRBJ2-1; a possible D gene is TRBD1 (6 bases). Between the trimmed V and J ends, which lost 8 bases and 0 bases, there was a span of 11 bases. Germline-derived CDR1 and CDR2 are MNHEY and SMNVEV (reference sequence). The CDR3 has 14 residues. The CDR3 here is CASGQFSSYNEQFF. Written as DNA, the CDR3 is TGTGCCAGCGGACAGTTTAGCTCCTACAATGAGCAGTTCTTC.